This note documents a single T cell receptor (beta chain) sequence. Its cognate antigen is unknown. RNA transcripts gave rise to amplified TCR beta CDR3 regions. Researchers ran a first-round RT-PCR on the TCR CDR3 using the HTBI primer set. TCRdb redid the calling of the multiplex PCR reads with MiXCR, one entry per CDR3 protein. The table includes 750,000 to 900,000 distinct CDR3 sequences, over 35% detected once. This CDR3 contains 13 residues. V shed 1 base and J shed 0 bases, with 3 bases lying between them. Looked up from germline, CDR1 is LGHDT and CDR2 is YNNKEL (reference sequence). No ophthalmopathy progression within 18 months constituted stable Graves' hyperthyroidism. Subjects aged 18 to 65 presented with newly diagnosed hyperthyroidism of less than 2 months' duration. The study based diagnoses on clinical symptoms, serum thyroxine and TRAb, thyroid ultrasound and orbital computed tomography.

These data belong to a study of T cells in Graves' hyperthyroidism and ophthalmopathy. Whole-study findings and limits: Ophthalmopathy was model-predicted a median around 6.1 months pre-onset.

Sequenced material: blood. This chain uses TRBV3-1 with TRBJ2-5; D uncertain. This TCR was recovered from a man aged 18 to 30 with Graves' hyperthyroidism. The CDR3 DNA reads TGTGCCAGCAGCCAAGTCGACCAAGAGACCCAGTACTTC. This encodes CASSQVDQETQYF.